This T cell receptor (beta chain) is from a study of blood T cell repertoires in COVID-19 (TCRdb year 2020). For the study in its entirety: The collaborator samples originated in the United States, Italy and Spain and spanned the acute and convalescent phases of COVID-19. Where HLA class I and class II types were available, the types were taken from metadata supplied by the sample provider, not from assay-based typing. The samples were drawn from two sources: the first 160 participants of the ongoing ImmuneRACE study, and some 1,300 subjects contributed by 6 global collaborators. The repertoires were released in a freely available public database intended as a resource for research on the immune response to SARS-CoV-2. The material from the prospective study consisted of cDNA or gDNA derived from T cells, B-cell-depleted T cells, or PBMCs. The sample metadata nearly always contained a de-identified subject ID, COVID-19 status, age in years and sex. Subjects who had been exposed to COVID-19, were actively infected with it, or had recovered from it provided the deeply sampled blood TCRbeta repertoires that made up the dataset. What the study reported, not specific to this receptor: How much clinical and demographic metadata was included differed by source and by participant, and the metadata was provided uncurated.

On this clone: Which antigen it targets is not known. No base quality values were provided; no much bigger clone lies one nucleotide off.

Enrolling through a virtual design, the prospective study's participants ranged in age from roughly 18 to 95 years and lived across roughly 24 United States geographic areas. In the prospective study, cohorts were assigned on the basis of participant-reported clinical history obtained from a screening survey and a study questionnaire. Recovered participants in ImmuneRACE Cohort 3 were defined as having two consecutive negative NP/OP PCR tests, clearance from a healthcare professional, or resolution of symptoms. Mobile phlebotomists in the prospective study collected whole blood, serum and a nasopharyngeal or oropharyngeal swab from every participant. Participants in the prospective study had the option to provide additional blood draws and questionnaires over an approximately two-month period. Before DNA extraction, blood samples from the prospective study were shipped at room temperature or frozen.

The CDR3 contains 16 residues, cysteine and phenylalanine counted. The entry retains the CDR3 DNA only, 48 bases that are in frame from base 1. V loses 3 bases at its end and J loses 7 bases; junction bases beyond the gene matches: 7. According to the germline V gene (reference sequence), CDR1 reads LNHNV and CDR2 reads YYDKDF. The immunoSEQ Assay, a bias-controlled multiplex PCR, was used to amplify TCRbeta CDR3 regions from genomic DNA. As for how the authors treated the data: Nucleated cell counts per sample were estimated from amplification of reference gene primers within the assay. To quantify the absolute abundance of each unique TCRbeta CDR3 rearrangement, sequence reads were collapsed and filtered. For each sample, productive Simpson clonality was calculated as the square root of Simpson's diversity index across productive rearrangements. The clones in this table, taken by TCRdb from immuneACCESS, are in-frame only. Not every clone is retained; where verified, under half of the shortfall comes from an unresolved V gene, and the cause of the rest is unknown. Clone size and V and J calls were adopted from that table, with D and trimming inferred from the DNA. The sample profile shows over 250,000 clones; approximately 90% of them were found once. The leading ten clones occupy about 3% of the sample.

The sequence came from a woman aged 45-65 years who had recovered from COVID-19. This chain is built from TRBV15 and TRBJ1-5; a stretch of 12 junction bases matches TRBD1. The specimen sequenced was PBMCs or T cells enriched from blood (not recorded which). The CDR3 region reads CATSRAGQGANQPQHF. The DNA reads TGTGCCACCAGCAGGGCGGGACAGGGGGCGAACCAGCCCCAGCATTTT.